This is a list of T cell receptor beta chains from one sample in a study of regulatory T cells in long-lasting Graves disease. Via MiXCR, TCRdb re-called the multiplex PCR reads, giving one row per CDR3 protein. The table records around 400,000 distinct CDR3 sequences, less than 20% of them present only once. Sequences were derived from peripheral blood mononuclear cells (PBMCs), sampled at new diagnosis, from a patient treated with antithyroid drugs. The receptors were gathered from a female donor with Graves disease. The CDR3 runs from the conserved cysteine through the conserved F or W.

cdr3_aa,v_call,cdr3_length
CASSPTNSQPQHF,TRBV19,13
CASSERIKQFF,TRBV19,11
CSARRQGGRPNYGYTF,TRBV20-1,16
CSARQRTRGTDTQYF,TRBV20-1,15
CASSRPGQGGWSTGELFF,TRBV27,18
CASSFMTGRDEKLFF,TRBV2,15
CASSFSGATEAFF,TRBV12-3/TRBV12-4,13
CASSLEAREDTQYF,TRBV7-2,14
CASSILRGRAEDTQYF,TRBV12-3/TRBV12-4,16
CASSPGTSSRSNSPLHF,TRBV12-3/TRBV12-4,17
CASSLSSGRTVYEQYF,TRBV12-3/TRBV12-4,16
CASSQDPSVMNTEAFF,TRBV4-3,16
CASSFTVQGPTNYGYTF,TRBV27,17
CASSRDGLYGYTF,TRBV28,13
CASSRGRGASTDTQYF,TRBV5-1,16
CASSPWAHTGELFF,TRBV18,14
CASSLREATEAFF,TRBV11-2,13